This T cell receptor (beta chain) was recorded in a study of T cells in Graves' hyperthyroidism and ophthalmopathy. The study's findings and limits: Ophthalmopathy was identified by the model a median about seven months ahead of onset. Within blood appeared most thyroid clonotypes that had expanded above 0.001.

RNA transcripts gave rise to amplified TCR beta CDR3 regions. During a first-round RT-PCR of the TCR CDR3, the HTBI primer set was used. TCRdb independently ran MiXCR on the multiplex PCR reads; one entry per CDR3 protein. Found here are about 200,000 distinct CDR3 sequences, 17% of them singletons; the top ten hold around 52%. This clonotype was seen at least ten times. Its antigen remains unidentified. The germline V gene encodes CDR1 KGHSH and CDR2 LQKENI. The CDR3 spans 15 residues. The V gene lost 3 bases and the J gene lost 0 bases, with 10 bases spanning the gap. Sequencing was done on a sample of blood. The V and J genes are TRBV18 and TRBJ2-3; D unresolved. The clonotype originates from a man aged 45-60 years with Graves' hyperthyroidism. CDR3 nucleotide sequence: TGTGCCAGCTCACCTTCAACTATGAGCACAGATACGCAGTATTTT. The encoded protein is CASSPSTMSTDTQYF. The full variable domain, rest sourced from reference TRBV18 and TRBJ2-3, is NAGVMQNPRHLVRRRGQEARLRCSPMKGHSHVYWYRQLPEEGLKFMVYLQKENIIDESGMPKERFSAEFPKEGPSILRIQQVVRGDSAAYFCASSPSTMSTDTQYFGPGTRLTVL.